These 28 T cell receptor beta chains share one sample of origin, sequenced in a study of OX40 agonist ivuxolimab in advanced cancers. Sequencing used immunoSEQ multiplex PCR; TCRdb keeps in-frame clones, though not all of them. The repertoire holds 58,000 or so clones, with about 83% as singletons. The sequenced sample was CD4+ or CD8+ T cells sorted from blood, obtained in a trial of the OX40 agonist ivuxolimab. These receptors were obtained from an adult with an advanced solid tumor such as melanoma, head and neck, liver or kidney cancer.

This clone was detected once. This chain uses TRBV7-3 with TRBJ2-2; D perhaps matches TRBD2 (5 bases). CDR3 length: 16 amino acids. Germline lookup yields CDR1 SGHTA and CDR2 FQGTGA. V lost 1 base, J lost 1 base, and 10 bases lay in between. The CDR3 region is CASSLRPTRNTGELFF. The CDR3 DNA reads TGTGCCAGCAGCTTAAGACCCACTAGGAACACCGGGGAGCTGTTTTTT.

CDR3 sequence: CASSDSTEKLFF. As DNA, the CDR3 is TGTGCCAGCAGCGACAGCACTGAAAAACTGTTTTTT. V and J are TRBV2 and TRBJ1-4; weak D call: TRBD1 (5 bases). Between the trimmed V and J ends, which lost 6 bases and 7 bases, there was a span of 9 bases. This CDR3 is built from 12 residues. Germline CDR1 is SNHLY and CDR2 is FYNNEI.

The chain recombines TRBV5-5 with TRBJ1-5; no clear D gene. The CDR3 extends over 12 amino acids. The germline CDR1 and CDR2 sequences are SGHKS and YYEKEE (reference sequence). V lost 4 bases and J 3 bases, leaving 5 bases between the germline ends. The CDR3 loop reads CASSRDNQPQHF. CDR3 nucleotide sequence: TGTGCCAGCAGCCGAGACAATCAGCCCCAGCATTTT. Combining the CDR3 with reference TRBV5-5 and TRBJ1-5 gives the whole variable domain DAGVTQSPTHLIKTRGQQVTLRCSPISGHKSVSWYQQVLGQGPQFIFQYYEKEERGRGNFPDRFSARQFPNYSSELNVNALLLGDSALYLCASSRDNQPQHFGDGTRLSIL.

In this sample, this clone turned up a few times. The chain is built from TRBV28 and TRBJ2-7; D perhaps matches TRBD2 (6 bases). Trimming stripped 4 bases from V and 5 bases from J, with 9 bases between. This CDR3 is built from 12 residues. CDR1 is MDHEN, CDR2 SYDVKM, per germline. CDR3 nucleotide sequence: TGTGCCAGCAGTTCGGGGGTCCACGAGCAGTACTTC. It codes for CASSSGVHEQYF.

This clone was counted a few times. This chain joins TRBV5-1 and TRBJ1-1, with D unclear. Germline V lookup: CDR1 SGHRS, CDR2 YFSETQ. Trimming removed 0 bases from V and 7 bases from J, with 13 bases in between. The CDR3 is made up of 14 amino acids. CDR3 loop: CASSLAATSIEAFF. DNA for the CDR3: TGCGCCAGCAGCTTGGCCGCGACGTCGATTGAAGCTTTCTTT.

The chain employs TRBV28 and TRBJ1-5; D possibly corresponds to TRBD1 (5 bases). Trimming removed 1 base from V and 4 bases from J, with 14 bases in between. CDR1 MDHEN and CDR2 SYDVKM come from the germline V gene. The CDR3 runs to 16 residues. For the CDR3, the DNA is TGTGCCAGCAGTTTATATGGGGGTATGAAGAATCAGCCCCAGCATTTT. It codes for CASSLYGGMKNQPQHF.

This clone was seen a single time. V gene TRBV6-1 combines with J gene TRBJ1-5; maybe TRBD1 (5 bases). CDR3 length equals 13 residues. Germline lookup yields CDR1 MNHNS and CDR2 SASEGT. Trimming pared 3 bases from V and 6 bases from J, leaving 9 bases between. The CDR3 DNA follows: TGTGCCAGCAGTGAGGGGGGGTTTCAGCCCCAGCATTTT. Amino acid sequence: CASSEGGFQPQHF.

The gene calls are TRBV7-8 and TRBJ2-7, with D unresolved. Germline V gives CDR1 SGHVS, CDR2 FQNEAQ. The CDR3 loop spans 12 amino acids. Trimming stripped 2 bases from V and 1 base from J, with 3 bases between. In nucleotides, the CDR3 is TGTGCCAGCAGCTTAATATCCTACGAGCAGTACTTC. It is translated as CASSLISYEQYF.

The chain has TRBV2 and TRBJ2-7, with TRBD2 matching 9 bases. The junction had 10 bases not matched to a gene; V was cut back by 7 bases and J by 3 bases. This CDR3 spans 15 amino acids. From germline, CDR1 is SNHLY and CDR2 FYNNEI. The CDR3 reads CASTFSGSVVYEQYF. CDR3 sequence (DNA): TGTGCCAGCACCTTTAGCGGGAGTGTCGTCTACGAGCAGTACTTC.

The rearrangement joins TRBV28 to TRBJ2-6; the match to TRBD1 covers 7 bases. The CDR3 is made up of 18 amino acids. J lost 0 bases, V lost 3 bases, and 8 bases had no gene match. Germline V gene lookup returns CDR1 MDHEN and CDR2 SYDVKM. CDR3 nucleotides: TGTGCCAGCAGTTTCTCTACAGGGGCCGCCTCTGGGGCCAACGTCCTGACTTTC. Amino acid sequence: CASSFSTGAASGANVLTF.

The rearrangement links TRBV5-1 to TRBJ2-3; 7 positions agree with TRBD2. From germline, CDR1 is SGHRS and CDR2 YFSETQ. Trimming cost V 0 bases and J 2 bases; bases outside gene matches: 3. CDR3 length equals 15 residues. CDR3 sequence reads: CASSLVREDTDTQYF. The CDR3 nucleotides read TGCGCCAGCAGCTTGGTTCGGGAGGACACAGATACGCAGTATTTT.

The V and J genes are TRBV29-1 and TRBJ2-6; weak D call: TRBD2 (5 bases). V was pared by 2 bases and J by 0 bases, with 14 bases between. Germline V gene lookup returns CDR1 SQVTM and CDR2 ANQGSEA. The CDR3 extends over 17 amino acids. CDR3 in amino acids: CSVETTTGSSGANVLTF. The CDR3 DNA follows: TGCAGCGTTGAAACAACGACGGGAAGCTCTGGGGCCAACGTCCTGACTTTC.

This clone was detected only once. V usage is TRBV6-5 and J usage is TRBJ2-7, with 10 bases identical to TRBD1. The V segment lost 2 bases and the J segment 3 bases; nucleotides outside the gene matches: 7. The V gene's germline CDR1 is MNHEY and CDR2 SVGAGI. The CDR3 totals 16 residues. The CDR3 DNA reads TGTGCCAGCAGTTACCTGGACAGGGGGGACTTCTACGAGCAGTACTTC. Translating it yields CASSYLDRGDFYEQYF.

This clone was counted only a few times. The chain recombines TRBV15 with TRBJ2-1; D might be TRBD1 or TRBD2, each matching 5 bases. CDR1 LNHNV and CDR2 YYDKDF come from the germline V gene (reference sequence). The CDR3 runs to 14 residues. V was clipped by 1 base and J by 10 bases, with 14 bases between them. CDR3 region: CATSRGDLGREQFF. The CDR3 region has the DNA TGTGCCACCAGCAGAGGGGACCTCGGGCGGGAGCAGTTCTTC.

The chain has TRBV18 and TRBJ2-2, with D possibly TRBD1 on 5 matching bases. The CDR3 is 13 amino acids. The germline V and J ends were trimmed by 6 bases and 4 bases, with 9 bases remaining between them. CDR1 KGHSH and CDR2 LQKENI come from the germline V gene. The CDR3 sequence is CASSSTVTGELFF. The DNA for the CDR3 is TGTGCCAGCTCCTCGACAGTCACCGGGGAGCTGTTTTTT. Full variable domain (missing parts from reference TRBV18 and TRBJ2-2): NAGVMQNPRHLVRRRGQEARLRCSPMKGHSHVYWYRQLPEEGLKFMVYLQKENIIDESGMPKERFSAEFPKEGPSILRIQQVVRGDSAAYFCASSSTVTGELFFGEGSRLTVL.

This chain connects TRBV27 to TRBJ2-3; D gene uncertain. V was trimmed by 5 bases and J by 3 bases, leaving 9 bases between them. The germline gives CDR1 MNHEY, CDR2 SMNVEV (reference sequence). The CDR3 is 13 residues long. CDR3 bases: TGTGCCAGCAGTCCGGACGAGACAGATACGCAGTATTTT. Translation: CASSPDETDTQYF.

The V and J genes are TRBV30 and TRBJ2-1, with TRBD2 as a possible D gene (5 bases). The CDR3 loop spans 14 amino acids. Trimming shortened V by 4 bases and J by 0 bases, and 10 bases separated the two germline ends. The germline V gene has CDR1 GTSNPN and CDR2 SVGIG (reference sequence). CDR3 in DNA: TGTGCCTGGAACGCGGGTCGCTCCTACAATGAGCAGTTCTTC. Amino acid sequence: CAWNAGRSYNEQFF.

The chain recombines TRBV19 with TRBJ1-1; 12 bases match TRBD1. J gave up 9 bases and V 5 bases, and 7 bases lay outside the gene matches. CDR1 is LNHDA and CDR2 is SQIVND in the germline V gene (reference sequence). This CDR3 comprises 14 residues. The CDR3 DNA reads TGTGCCAGTAGTGGCCCGGGACAGGGGGCGAAAGCTTTCTTT. Translating gives CASSGPGQGAKAFF.

This chain joins TRBV27 and TRBJ2-2, with 11 bases aligning to TRBD1. In germline, CDR1 is MNHEY, CDR2 SMNVEV (reference sequence). The CDR3 runs to 17 residues. V shed 3 bases and J 4 bases; nucleotides not matched to a gene: 7. CDR3 protein: CASSFSSGTGGTGELFF. In DNA, the CDR3 is TGTGCCAGCAGTTTCTCCTCGGGGACAGGGGGCACCGGGGAGCTGTTTTTT.

This clone was seen more than once but under ten times. The V and J genes are TRBV9 and TRBJ1-5; 8 bases fit TRBD1. With V trimmed by 4 bases and J by 6 bases, 6 bases remained unmatched. The length of the CDR3 is 14 residues. Germline V CDR1 and CDR2: SGDLS, YYNGEE. The CDR3 region is CASSPGQGGQPQHF. The CDR3 coding sequence is TGTGCCAGCAGCCCCGGACAGGGTGGTCAGCCCCAGCATTTT.

The V call is TRBV6-1, the J call TRBJ2-7; TRBD1 matches at 9 bases. V gave up 10 bases and J gave up 3 bases; unmatched junction bases: 10. The CDR3 totals 14 residues. CDR1 and CDR2 from the germline V gene are MNHNS and SASEGT. CDR3 DNA sequence: TGTGCCACCACAGCCGGGACAGGGAGCTACGAGCAGTACTTC. Its translation is CATTAGTGSYEQYF.

CDR3 protein: CASSLVQGAGELFF. In nucleotides, the CDR3 is TGCGCCAGCAGCTTGGTACAGGGCGCCGGGGAGCTGTTTTTT. The J gene is TRBJ2-2, the V gene TRBV5-1; tentatively, D is TRBD1 (6 bases). The CDR3 has 14 amino acids. The germline V gene encodes CDR1 SGHRS and CDR2 YFSETQ. Trimming left V 0 bases short and J 6 bases short, with 9 bases between.

This clone has just a few counts. This rearrangement joins TRBV2 to TRBJ2-2; D possibly corresponds to TRBD1 (6 bases). Trimming pared 7 bases from V and 2 bases from J, leaving 11 bases between. Germline CDR1 SNHLY, CDR2 FYNNEI. The CDR3 contains 14 residues. DNA of the CDR3: TGTGCCAGCATCGCCAGGGGAAACACCGGGGAGCTGTTTTTT. Amino acids: CASIARGNTGELFF.

The rearrangement joins TRBV7-8 to TRBJ1-2, with a possible D match to TRBD1 (6 bases). The V end lost 5 bases, the J end lost 5 bases, and 15 bases lay between the germline ends. The CDR3 is made up of 14 amino acids. Germline values: CDR1 SGHVS, CDR2 FQNEAQ. The CDR3 reads CASSHGQRMYGYTF. The CDR3, as DNA: TGTGCCAGCAGCCATGGACAGAGGATGTATGGCTACACCTTC. The whole variable domain, filled in from reference TRBV7-8 and TRBJ1-2, reads GAGVSQSPRYKVAKRGQDVALRCDPISGHVSLFWYQQALGQGPEFLTYFQNEAQLDKSGLPSDRFFAERPEGSVSTLKIQRTQQEDSAVYLCASSHGQRMYGYTFGSGTRLTVV.

The chain is built from TRBV6-1 and TRBJ2-1, with D hard to call. In germline, CDR1 is MNHNS, CDR2 SASEGT. Trimming removed 8 bases from V and 4 bases from J, with 15 bases in between. The CDR3 totals 14 residues. Here the CDR3 reads CASGISWVYNEQFF. In nucleotides, the CDR3 is TGTGCCAGCGGAATCAGTTGGGTTTACAATGAGCAGTTCTTC.

The chain has TRBV7-6 and TRBJ2-5; the match to TRBD2 covers 7 bases. Trimming took 0 bases from V and 5 from J; bases not matched to a gene: 6. Germline values: CDR1 SGHVS, CDR2 FNYEAQ. CDR3 length equals 15 residues. The chain's CDR3 is CASSLAGGVAETQYF. The CDR3 DNA is TGTGCCAGCAGCTTAGCGGGGGGGGTAGCGGAGACCCAGTACTTC.

The table lists this clone with a count of one. CDR3 DNA sequence: TGTGCCAGCAGCCCATGGGGGGGCAAAAACATTCAGTACTTC. The encoded protein is CASSPWGGKNIQYF. The chain employs TRBV27 and TRBJ2-4; TRBD2 matches 7 bases. Germline V CDR1 and CDR2: MNHEY, SMNVEV (reference sequence). The CDR3 spans 14 residues. V was clipped by 6 bases and J by 3 bases; unmatched bases: 5.

V is TRBV28 and J is TRBJ1-1, with no clear D. CDR1 is MDHEN, CDR2 SYDVKM, per germline. V shed 5 bases and J shed 8 bases, with 15 bases lying between them. CDR3 size: 13 residues. CDR3 bases: TGTGCCAGCAGTCCTATACCCCGTCCAGAAGCTTTCTTT. Translation: CASSPIPRPEAFF.